Below, 2 T cell receptor beta chains from the same sample are listed, as sequenced in a study of beta chain features in type 1 diabetes. Sequenced material consisted of expressed TCRB transcripts (all of the isolated RNA was reverse transcribed). Sequenced by immunoSEQ multiplex PCR; TCRdb stores in-frame clones only, minus some. This sample carries about half a million clones, around 30% of them seen once, and the ten largest clones take around 0.065%. Sequenced sample: naive CD4+ T cells from blood. These receptors were obtained from a man aged 18 to 29 in good health.

This clone has only a few counts. The chain joins TRBV14 to TRBJ2-3, with 8 nucleotides matching TRBD2. V was pared by 0 bases and J by 6 bases, with 8 bases of the junction left unmatched. The CDR3 contains 16 residues. Germline V gives CDR1 SGHDN, CDR2 FVKESK. Here the CDR3 DNA reads TGTGCCAGCAGCCAAGATCATCGGGAGGGCCTCGATACGCAGTATTTT. Translation gives CASSQDHREGLDTQYF.

This clone appeared a few times. The chain links TRBV14 to TRBJ2-1; no clear D gene. The CDR3 consists of 14 residues. Germline V lookup: CDR1 SGHDN, CDR2 FVKESK. Trimming stripped 2 bases from V and 7 bases from J, with 12 bases between. In DNA form, the CDR3 reads TGTGCCAGCAGCCAACTGGTACAGATGAATGAGCAGTTCTTC. Translated: CASSQLVQMNEQFF.